One and the same sample provided the 10 T cell receptor beta chains below, sequenced in a study of cytomegalovirus exposure and HLA in healthy donors. Primers included in the PCR were 60 Vbeta and 13 Jbeta primers. Clones were read by immunoSEQ multiplex PCR, and TCRdb kept only the in-frame ones, dropping some. The data contain more than 95,000 clones, around 80% of them singletons. The sequenced sample consisted of PBMCs. These receptor sequences come from a woman aged 30 to 39 in good health and CMV-seronegative.

This chain joins TRBV9 and TRBJ2-7; 9 nucleotides line up with TRBD2. The CDR3 loop spans 14 amino acids. Germline CDR1 and CDR2: SGDLS and YYNGEE. J gave up 2 bases and V 4 bases, and 4 bases lay outside the gene matches. CDR3 residues: CASSNSGSPYEQYF. CDR3 DNA sequence: TGTGCCAGCAGCAATAGCGGGAGCCCCTACGAGCAGTACTTC. Full variable domain (remainder filled in from reference TRBV9 and TRBJ2-7): DSGVTQTPKHLITATGQRVTLRCSPRSGDLSVYWYQQSLDQGLQFLIQYYNGEERAKGNILERFSAQQFPDLHSELNLSSLELGDSALYFCASSNSGSPYEQYFGPGTRLTVT.

This clone occurred a few times. This chain connects TRBV4-1 to TRBJ1-1; 9 bases map to TRBD1. Germline loops: CDR1 MGHRA, CDR2 YSYEKL. This CDR3 spans 15 amino acids. Germline trimming cut 4 bases from V and 1 base from J; bases unmatched to any gene: 4. The CDR3 loop reads CASSRGQGPNTEAFF. CDR3 nucleotides: TGCGCCAGCAGCCGCGGACAGGGGCCGAACACTGAAGCTTTCTTT.

The CDR3 spells CAWSRPGFFIQPQHF. The CDR3, as DNA: TGTGCCTGGAGCCGGCCGGGTTTCTTTATCCAGCCCCAGCATTTT. The chain has TRBV30 and TRBJ1-5; D ambiguous. Per the germline V gene, CDR1 is GTSNPN and CDR2 is SVGIG (reference sequence). Trimming pared 3 bases from V and 7 bases from J, leaving 19 bases between. The CDR3 covers 15 residues.

J is TRBJ2-7 and V is TRBV7-6; 15 positions agree with TRBD2. J was trimmed by 5 bases and V by 5 bases; bases with no gene match: 4. The CDR3 is 15 amino acids. The germline V gene has CDR1 SGHVS and CDR2 FNYEAQ. The DNA for the CDR3 is TGTGCCAGCAGCGGGACTAGCGGGAGGATGGACGAGCAGTACTTC. Its protein product is CASSGTSGRMDEQYF.

The chain carries TRBV6-5 and TRBJ1-6, with D perhaps TRBD1 (5 bases). Germline CDR1 is MNHEY and CDR2 is SVGAGI. The CDR3 is made up of 15 amino acids. V was cut by 2 bases and J by 7 bases, with 12 bases left in between. CDR3 in amino acids: CASSYDGGGNSPLHF. The CDR3 bases are TGTGCCAGCAGTTACGATGGGGGGGGAAATTCACCCCTCCACTTT.

The rearrangement links TRBV19 to TRBJ1-6, with TRBD1 as a possible D gene (5 bases). Between the trimmed V and J ends, which lost 3 bases and 7 bases, there was a span of 13 bases. CDR1 LNHDA and CDR2 SQIVND come from the germline V gene (reference sequence). CDR3 length equals 15 residues. The CDR3 DNA reads TGTGCCAGTAGTATCGCAAGTCACAGGAATTCACCCCTCCACTTT. Its protein is CASSIASHRNSPLHF.

V gene TRBV19 combines with J gene TRBJ1-5; D not resolved. Trimming removed 1 base from V and 7 bases from J, with 8 bases in between. Germline V gives CDR1 LNHDA, CDR2 SQIVND (reference sequence). CDR3 length: 13 amino acids. In DNA form, the CDR3 reads TGTGCCAGTAGTATAGGAGGGTGGCAGCCCCAGCATTTT. Translated, it gives CASSIGGWQPQHF.

The V and J genes are TRBV6-5 and TRBJ2-7; D gene unclear. The CDR3 has 14 residues. The germline V gene has CDR1 MNHEY and CDR2 SVGAGI. With 5 bases removed from V and 3 bases from J, the gap between germline ends came to 14 bases. The CDR3 spells CASSERLEIYEQYF. The CDR3 DNA sequence: TGTGCCAGCAGTGAAAGGCTGGAGATCTACGAGCAGTACTTC.

J is TRBJ2-3 and V is TRBV5-6; a weak D match, TRBD2 (6 bases). Germline lookup yields CDR1 SGHDT and CDR2 YYEEEE. V gave up 0 bases and J gave up 7 bases, with 9 bases separating them. The CDR3 extends over 13 amino acids. CDR3 nucleotide sequence: TGTGCCAGCAGCTTGGGGACTATCAATACGCAGTATTTT. This translates into CASSLGTINTQYF.

V and J are TRBV9 and TRBJ2-3; 9 bases map to TRBD1. The trim removed 3 bases at V and 0 bases at J, leaving 2 bases unmatched. The CDR3 spans 15 residues. The germline V gene has CDR1 SGDLS and CDR2 YYNGEE. The CDR3 loop is CASSGGQGSTDTQYF. CDR3 nucleotide sequence: TGTGCCAGCAGCGGAGGACAGGGGAGCACAGATACGCAGTATTTT.